The entry that follows covers one T cell receptor beta chain sequence. Since a much larger clone is just one base distant, this may be a read error. TCRdb processed the PCR reads anew with MiXCR; each CDR3 protein has one entry. This sample carries about 18,000 distinct CDR3 sequences, 42% of them seen once, and the ten largest clones take around 20%. This entry is derived from a study of tumor-infiltrating lymphocytes in oesophageal squamous cell carcinoma. This TCR derives from a female donor with esophageal squamous cell carcinoma. Sequencing was done on a sample of normal esophageal tissue next to the tumor.

The CDR3 here is CATSTSGRGNTEAIF. In DNA, the CDR3 is TGTGCCACCAGTACAAGTGGGAGGGGCAACACTGAAGCTATCTTT. J is TRBJ1-1 and V is TRBV24-1, with D tentatively TRBD1 (5 bases). Germline CDR1 reads KGHDR; CDR2 reads SFDVKD. The CDR3 covers 15 residues.